This paragraph covers one TCR beta chain sequence. The antigen is unknown. The data derive from a study of blood T cells in healthy people across ages. Study outcomes and limitations: Observed TCR beta diversity per million T cells went down as age went up. This fall followed a roughly linear course with age.

A sample-barcoded 5' primer and a J-beta primer mix were used in a second PCR of roughly 6 to 12 cycles. Every cDNA molecule carried a tag from a template-switch adaptor bearing 12 random nucleotides. From the 5' RACE reads, TCRdb called clonotypes with MiXCR, one entry per CDR3 protein. The table lists hundreds of thousands of distinct CDR3 sequences, nearly 25% of them singletons. The data also belong to a second study, concerning T cells of mothers and their children. That work contributes: Nobody spotted any persistent microchimeric T cell clones.

Input material: blood. The sequence derives from a boy aged 5-17 years in good health.

This chain's CDR3 is CSAYRQEFTEAFF. CDR3 DNA sequence: TGCAGTGCTTACAGGCAGGAATTCACTGAAGCTTTCTTT. The chain has TRBV20-1 and TRBJ1-1; the D gene is possibly TRBD1 (5 bases). Germline V gene lookup returns CDR1 DFQATT and CDR2 SNEGSKA (reference sequence). The CDR3 sequence is 13 residues long. Trimming cost V 5 bases and J 4 bases, with 14 bases left between them.